The source of this T cell receptor beta chain is a study of shared clonotypes between healthy human individuals. Clones were sequenced by immunoSEQ multiplex PCR, and TCRdb holds only the in-frame ones, with some missing. The data hold about 1 million clones, with 60% to 80% observed a single time. Broader study findings: Estimated richness values were generally larger in naive subsets than in memory subsets. Shared clonotypes across all four donors exceeded non-shared ones in generation probability.

There were no recent acute infections or vaccinations among the donors, who were healthy HIV-negative adults. V dropped 4 bases and J dropped 2; count of bases not matched to a gene: 6. The CDR3 is 16 amino acids. Per germline, CDR1 SGHKS and CDR2 YYEKEE (reference sequence). A remark on this clone: Its antigen remains unidentified.

Specimen: memory CD4+ T cells sorted from blood. Subset: CD45RA-negative fraction. The rearrangement links TRBV5-5 to TRBJ2-2, with 9 bases matching TRBD1. The sequence came from a man between 18 and 29 years old in good health. CDR3 coding DNA: TGTGCCAGCAGCCGCGACAGGGGGGTAAACACCGGGGAGCTGTTTTTT. Protein: CASSRDRGVNTGELFF.